This T cell receptor (beta chain) emerged from a study of blood T cell repertoires in COVID-19. Overall study context: The United States, Italy and Spain were the sources of the acute and convalescent COVID-19 samples. Nucleic acid was either cDNA or gDNA, and it came from T cells, B-cell-depleted T cells, or PBMCs.

In the original processing: How many nucleated cells were present was estimated from reference gene primer amplification. TCRdb keeps only in-frame clones here, not all; method: immunoSEQ multiplex PCR. V and J calls and clone size are copied from that table; D and trimming were computed from the DNA. The sample has approximately 200,000 clones, approximately 84% seen once. This TCR was sampled from a human donor with acute or convalescent COVID-19. The donor label of this sample is uncertain. Sample: peripheral blood.

DNA of the CDR3: TGTGCCAGCAGCGCACAGACGGGGTCCGTCTACGAGCAGTACTTC. As protein: CASSAQTGSVYEQYF. The chain has TRBV9 and TRBJ2-7; a possible D gene is TRBD2 (5 bases). Deletions cut 3 bases from V and 3 bases from J, with 16 bases between. Per the germline V gene, CDR1 is SGDLS and CDR2 is YYNGEE. The CDR3 contains 15 residues.